This TCR beta chain stems from a study of PD-1 and CTLA-4 blockade in melanoma. V shed 1 base, J shed 2 bases, and the junction held 7 bases outside the gene matches. CDR1 is LGHNA and CDR2 is YNFKEQ in the germline V gene. The CDR3 is made up of 17 amino acids. Here immunoSEQ multiplex PCR was the method, and the copy in TCRdb shows in-frame clones only, minus some. The sample contains about 21,000 clones, about 91% of which appear only once. This clone was seen a single time. The rearrangement joins TRBV4-2 to TRBJ2-5; 10 nucleotides agree with TRBD2. The source was CD8+ T cells from peripheral blood, collected before anti-PD-1 treatment. This clonotype was sampled from a human donor with melanoma. The CDR3 bases are TGTGCCAGCAGCCAAGCCTTAGGGACTAGCGTTCAAGAGACCCAGTACTTC. Its protein product is CASSQALGTSVQETQYF.